These T cell receptor beta chains were read from a single sample in a study of T cells in Graves' hyperthyroidism and ophthalmopathy. TCRdb re-called the multiplex PCR reads through MiXCR, storing one row per CDR3 protein. The sample carries a few hundred thousand distinct CDR3 sequences, around 21% recorded once. The sequenced sample was blood. The receptors were sampled from a man aged 18 to 30 with Graves' hyperthyroidism. CDR3s include the opening cysteine and the closing phenylalanine or tryptophan. D genes are given only for firm matches. The size field is filled for only some rows; it gives once, few, many or a size class.

len	d_gene	abundance	v_gene	j_gene	CDR3aa	CDR3nt
15	NA	many	TRBV2	TRBJ1-1	CASFRDNIANTEAFF	TGTGCCAGCTTCCGGGACAATATAGCGAACACTGAAGCTTTCTTT
14	NA	NA	TRBV24-1	TRBJ2-2	CATSEPGHGGELFF	TGTGCCACCAGTGAACCGGGACATGGAGGGGAGCTGTTTTTT
15	TRBD1	NA	TRBV6-5	TRBJ2-5	CASSYQQGAWETQYF	TGTGCCAGCAGTTACCAGCAGGGGGCGTGGGAGACCCAGTACTTC
18	TRBD2	many	TRBV7-3	TRBJ2-5	CASSLLASGGLNGETQYF	TGTGCCAGCAGCTTATTAGCTAGCGGGGGGCTAAATGGAGAGACCCAGTACTTC
14	NA	NA	TRBV6-1	TRBJ1-2	CASSVEGLNHGYTF	TGTGCCAGCAGTGTTGAGGGTCTCAACCATGGCTACACCTTC
15	TRBD1	many	TRBV10-3	TRBJ1-2	CAISDKDRPNYGYTF	TGTGCCATCAGTGACAAGGACAGGCCTAACTATGGCTACACCTTC
14	NA	few	TRBV5-6	TRBJ1-5	CASTTYWGQQPQHF	TGTGCCAGCACCACATACTGGGGACAACAGCCCCAGCATTTT
14	NA	many	TRBV5-6	TRBJ1-2	CASGGAAGIVGYTF	TGTGCCAGCGGGGGGGCGGCTGGGATTGTCGGCTACACCTTC
13	NA	few	TRBV20-1	TRBJ2-7	CSARDSGTPEQYF	TGCAGTGCTAGAGATTCCGGAACCCCCGAGCAGTACTTC
15	TRBD2	NA	TRBV27	TRBJ2-5	CASSRSSGRWETQYF	TGTGCCAGCAGTAGGTCTAGCGGGAGGTGGGAGACCCAGTACTTC
15	NA	many	TRBV5-1	TRBJ1-2	CASSSSGTPNYGYTF	TGCGCCAGCAGCTCGTCCGGGACACCTAACTATGGCTACACCTTC
14	NA	few	TRBV12-3/TRBV12-4	TRBJ2-5	CASSLGTHQETQYF	TGTGCCAGCAGTTTAGGCACACACCAAGAGACCCAGTACTTC
15	NA	many	TRBV7-7	TRBJ2-5	CASSKGVGPQETQYF	TGTGCTAGCAGCAAAGGGGTAGGGCCCCAAGAGACCCAGTACTTC
16	TRBD2	NA	TRBV10-3	TRBJ2-7	CAIRQKLAGEGYEQYF	TGTGCCATCCGACAGAAGCTAGCGGGAGAAGGGTACGAGCAGTACTTC
16	NA	few	TRBV6-1	TRBJ2-2	CASRKGGFANTGELFF	TGTGCCAGCAGGAAGGGGGGCTTCGCGAACACCGGGGAGCTGTTTTTT
15	NA	NA	TRBV6-1	TRBJ2-5	CATLGRDLGKETQYF	TGTGCCACCCTAGGGAGAGACCTGGGGAAAGAGACCCAGTACTTC
13	NA	many	TRBV30	TRBJ2-5	CAWSSRGPETQYF	TGTGCCTGGAGTTCGCGGGGCCCAGAGACCCAGTACTTC
14	NA	many	TRBV6-5	TRBJ1-5	CASSYREGSQPQHF	TGTGCCAGCAGTTACAGGGAAGGTAGCCAGCCCCAGCATTTT
15	NA	NA	TRBV27	TRBJ1-2	CASSLPWDTNYGYTF	TGTGCCAGCAGTTTGCCCTGGGACACGAACTATGGCTACACCTTC
11	NA	many	TRBV29-1	TRBJ1-1	CSVHLNTEAFF	TGCAGCGTTCACTTGAACACTGAAGCTTTCTTT
14	TRBD1	NA	TRBV7-9	TRBJ1-2	CASSSVQGSGGYTF	TGTGCCAGCAGCTCCGTACAGGGGAGCGGTGGCTACACCTTC
15	TRBD1	few	TRBV4-1	TRBJ1-5	CASSQDPGGHQPQHF	TGCGCCAGCAGCCAAGATCCAGGGGGGCATCAGCCCCAGCATTTT
13	NA	many	TRBV6-1	TRBJ2-5	CASTRQPQETQYF	TGTGCCAGCACCCGACAGCCTCAAGAGACCCAGTACTTC
11	NA	many	TRBV12-3/TRBV12-4	TRBJ1-6	CASSSGTVLHF	TGTGCCAGCAGTTCCGGGACCGTCCTCCACTTT
13	NA	many	TRBV25-1	TRBJ2-7	CASSESAGPEQYF	TGTGCCAGCAGTGAATCGGCCGGGCCCGAGCAGTACTTC
15	TRBD1	few	TRBV4-1	TRBJ1-2	CASSHHRGRGDGYTF	TGCGCCAGCAGCCACCACCGAGGCAGGGGGGATGGCTACACCTTC
14	NA	many	TRBV7-9	TRBJ2-7	CASSLGPDDYEQYF	TGTGCCAGCAGCTTAGGTCCTGATGACTACGAGCAGTACTTC
12	NA	many	TRBV28	TRBJ2-7	CASAAGAYEQYF	TGTGCCAGCGCGGCAGGGGCCTACGAGCAGTACTTC
13	NA	many	TRBV12-3/TRBV12-4	TRBJ1-2	CASSRDRIHGYTF	TGTGCCAGCAGCCGAGACAGAATCCATGGCTACACCTTC
16	NA	many	TRBV12-3/TRBV12-4	TRBJ2-2	CASSQGPLSITGELFF	TGTGCCAGCAGCCAGGGACCGCTCTCGATAACCGGGGAGCTGTTTTTT
12	NA	many	TRBV30	TRBJ1-2	CAWSDSGRGYTF	TGTGCCTGGAGCGACAGTGGAAGGGGCTACACCTTC
14	NA	NA	TRBV7-9	TRBJ1-5	CASSPWDINQPQHF	TGTGCCAGCAGCCCATGGGACATCAATCAGCCCCAGCATTTT
13	NA	many	TRBV7-8	TRBJ1-5	CASSPSGLMPQHF	TGTGCCAGCAGCCCCAGCGGACTGATGCCCCAGCATTTT
14	NA	many	TRBV12-3/TRBV12-4	TRBJ2-5	CASSLWAIKETQYF	TGTGCCAGCAGTTTATGGGCCATTAAAGAGACCCAGTACTTC
13	NA	few	TRBV24-1	TRBJ2-5	CATSDVHQETQYF	TGTGCCACCAGTGATGTACACCAAGAGACCCAGTACTTC
14	NA	NA	TRBV3-1	TRBJ1-6	CASSTILSAAPLHF	TGTGCCAGCAGCACAATACTTAGCGCCGCACCCCTCCACTTT
15	NA	many	TRBV11-2	TRBJ2-5	CASSLGRRVQETQYF	TGTGCCAGCAGCTTAGGCCGACGAGTACAAGAGACCCAGTACTTC
15	NA	many	TRBV28	TRBJ1-5	CASSFSGYSNQPQHF	TGTGCCAGCAGTTTCAGCGGATATAGCAATCAGCCCCAGCATTTT
13	NA	many	TRBV12-3/TRBV12-4	TRBJ2-5	CASSLVAVETQYF	TGTGCCAGCAGTTTAGTGGCGGTGGAGACCCAGTACTTC
14	NA	NA	TRBV7-3	TRBJ1-2	CASSLTGGFNGYTF	TGTGCCAGCAGCTTAACAGGAGGGTTTAACGGCTACACCTTC
14	TRBD1	many	TRBV2	TRBJ2-7	CATKAGTATYEQYF	TGTGCCACCAAAGCCGGGACAGCGACCTACGAGCAGTACTTC
12	NA	NA	TRBV27	TRBJ1-5	CATWGSRRPQHF	TGTGCCACCTGGGGCAGCCGTCGGCCCCAGCATTTT
16	NA	NA	TRBV28	TRBJ2-7	CASSLLGTQRAYEQYF	TGTGCCAGCAGTTTGTTGGGGACCCAAAGAGCCTACGAGCAGTACTTC
15	TRBD2	once	TRBV7-2	TRBJ2-5	CASSSPGLGKETQYF	TGTGCCAGCAGCTCCCCGGGACTAGGGAAAGAGACCCAGTACTTC
17	NA	many	TRBV10-3	TRBJ1-1	CAISENALGPRNTEAFF	TGTGCCATCAGTGAAAACGCCCTAGGACCGCGGAACACTGAAGCTTTCTTT